This TCR beta chain was identified during a study of T-cell memory formation after mild COVID-19. TCRdb reanalysed the 5' RACE reads using MiXCR and keeps one entry per CDR3 protein. The table has about 360,000 distinct CDR3 sequences, over 13% seen once; the top ten hold around a fifth. This clonotype was detected a few times. The J segment lost 8 bases and the V segment lost 1 base, leaving 10 bases of the junction unmatched. This CDR3 is 16 amino acids long. Per germline, CDR1 MNHEY and CDR2 SVGAGI. This sequence originates from a man aged 18 to 30 who had mild COVID-19 (a few samples of this study predate the infection). Cell type and time point are not known. The rearrangement uses TRBV6-5 and TRBJ2-1; TRBD2 agrees at 8 bases. The sequenced material came from PBMCs or a T cell subset sorted from them (not recorded which). The CDR3 nucleotides are TGTGCCAGCAGTTACTTCGCCCAGCGGGGGTATTATGAGCAGTTCTTC. Its protein product is CASSYFAQRGYYEQFF.